This is a list of T cell receptor beta chains from one sample in a study of response to subunit inactivated influenza vaccine. TCRdb analysed the RT-PCR reads with MiXCR anew, one entry per CDR3 protein. The sample consists of over 450,000 distinct CDR3 sequences, 10% to 15% of them appearing once. The sequencing here drew on PBMCs from blood, taken roughly 6 weeks after vaccination. These receptor sequences come from a man between 50 and 59 years old who received an inactivated influenza vaccine. CDR3s include the opening cysteine and the closing phenylalanine or tryptophan. The D gene is left open where the match is weak. Some rows have no size entry. The others give once, few or many, or a class for an expanded clone.

v_gene: TRBV12-3/TRBV12-4
abundance: many
j_gene: TRBJ2-2
d_gene: .
CDR3aa: CASTGPYSGELFF
CDR3nt: TGTGCCAGCACCGGACCTTACAGCGGGGAGCTGTTTTTT

v_gene: TRBV20-1
abundance: .
j_gene: TRBJ2-2
d_gene: .
CDR3aa: CSASTANSNTGELFF
CDR3nt: TGCAGTGCCTCAACGGCAAATTCGAACACCGGGGAGCTGTTTTTT

v_gene: TRBV9
abundance: many
j_gene: TRBJ1-1
d_gene: .
CDR3aa: CASSGQTGTEAFF
CDR3nt: TGTGCCAGCAGCGGACAAACGGGGACTGAAGCTTTCTTT

v_gene: TRBV6-5
abundance: many
j_gene: TRBJ1-5
d_gene: .
CDR3aa: CASSYGRVNQPQHF
CDR3nt: TGTGCCAGCAGTTACGGCAGGGTCAATCAGCCCCAGCATTTT

v_gene: TRBV10-3
abundance: few
j_gene: TRBJ2-5
d_gene: .
CDR3aa: CAISESRAEPKETQYF
CDR3nt: TGTGCCATCAGTGAGTCTCGGGCCGAACCGAAAGAGACCCAGTACTTC

v_gene: TRBV12-3/TRBV12-4
abundance: many
j_gene: TRBJ2-5
d_gene: .
CDR3aa: CASRSSGGEETQYF
CDR3nt: TGTGCCAGCAGATCTAGTGGAGGGGAAGAGACCCAGTACTTC

v_gene: TRBV6-5
abundance: .
j_gene: TRBJ2-3
d_gene: .
CDR3aa: CASSYGLRDTQYF
CDR3nt: TGTGCCAGCAGTTACGGTTTGAGGGATACGCAGTATTTT

v_gene: TRBV5-1
abundance: few
j_gene: TRBJ1-4
d_gene: .
CDR3aa: CASSLGPENEKLFF
CDR3nt: TGCGCCAGCAGCTTGGGACCGGAGAATGAAAAACTGTTTTTT

v_gene: TRBV12-5
abundance: .
j_gene: TRBJ1-6
d_gene: .
CDR3aa: CASGLVRGGRASSPLHF
CDR3nt: TGTGCTAGTGGTTTGGTTCGGGGCGGGCGGGCAAGCTCACCCCTCCACTTT

v_gene: TRBV20-1
abundance: .
j_gene: TRBJ1-1
d_gene: TRBD1
CDR3aa: CSARGSGTATEAFF
CDR3nt: TGCAGTGCTAGAGGATCGGGGACAGCTACTGAAGCTTTCTTT

v_gene: TRBV20-1
abundance: .
j_gene: TRBJ2-1
d_gene: .
CDR3aa: CSARNLQNEQFF
CDR3nt: TGCAGTGCGAGAAACCTCCAGAATGAGCAGTTCTTC

v_gene: TRBV5-1
abundance: .
j_gene: TRBJ2-7
d_gene: TRBD1
CDR3aa: CASSSDGQEVDEQYF
CDR3nt: TGCGCCAGCAGCTCCGACGGACAGGAGGTCGACGAGCAGTACTTC

v_gene: TRBV20-1
abundance: many
j_gene: TRBJ2-7
d_gene: .
CDR3aa: CSARGYTTYEQYF
CDR3nt: TGCAGTGCTAGAGGCTACACCACCTACGAGCAGTACTTC

v_gene: TRBV12-3/TRBV12-4
abundance: few
j_gene: TRBJ2-5
d_gene: TRBD2
CDR3aa: CASSANLPLARETQYF
CDR3nt: TGTGCCAGCAGTGCGAACTTACCACTAGCGCGGGAGACCCAGTACTTC

v_gene: TRBV5-1
abundance: .
j_gene: TRBJ2-7
d_gene: TRBD1
CDR3aa: CASSFGDSTAYEQYF
CDR3nt: TGCGCCAGCAGCTTCGGGGACAGCACGGCCTACGAGCAGTACTTC

v_gene: TRBV6-2/TRBV6-3
abundance: few
j_gene: TRBJ1-1
d_gene: .
CDR3aa: CASNRGQMNTEAFF
CDR3nt: TGTGCCAGCAACCGCGGGCAGATGAACACTGAAGCTTTCTTT

v_gene: TRBV12-3/TRBV12-4
abundance: many
j_gene: TRBJ2-7
d_gene: TRBD2
CDR3aa: CASSLEGLKDEQYF
CDR3nt: TGTGCCAGCAGTTTGGAGGGACTAAAGGACGAGCAGTACTTC

v_gene: TRBV20-1
abundance: .
j_gene: TRBJ2-4
d_gene: TRBD1
CDR3aa: CSASSTGGENVQYF
CDR3nt: TGCAGTGCCTCCTCGACAGGGGGTGAGAACGTTCAGTACTTC

v_gene: TRBV12-3/TRBV12-4
abundance: .
j_gene: TRBJ2-2
d_gene: .
CDR3aa: CASTPQNTGELFF
CDR3nt: TGTGCCAGCACCCCTCAGAACACCGGGGAGCTGTTTTTT

v_gene: TRBV20-1
abundance: few
j_gene: TRBJ1-1
d_gene: .
CDR3aa: CSARDLGSPFYNEAFF
CDR3nt: TGCAGTGCTAGAGATCTCGGATCTCCCTTCTATAATGAAGCTTTCTTT

v_gene: TRBV5-1
abundance: few
j_gene: TRBJ2-5
d_gene: TRBD1
CDR3aa: CASSGPGQGQETQYF
CDR3nt: TGCGCCAGCAGCGGCCCGGGACAGGGACAAGAGACCCAGTACTTC

v_gene: TRBV7-8
abundance: .
j_gene: TRBJ2-7
d_gene: .
CDR3aa: CASSKNGYEQYF
CDR3nt: TGTGCCAGCAGCAAAAATGGCTACGAGCAGTACTTC

v_gene: TRBV7-6
abundance: .
j_gene: TRBJ2-5
d_gene: .
CDR3aa: CASTPSVGVRHQETQYF
CDR3nt: TGTGCCAGCACCCCTAGCGTAGGGGTGAGGCACCAAGAGACCCAGTACTTC

v_gene: TRBV15
abundance: .
j_gene: TRBJ2-7
d_gene: .
CDR3aa: CATSRDEGYEQYF
CDR3nt: TGTGCCACCAGCAGAGATGAGGGCTACGAGCAGTACTTC

v_gene: TRBV12-3/TRBV12-4
abundance: .
j_gene: TRBJ1-1
d_gene: .
CDR3aa: CASSLAYSAEAFF
CDR3nt: TGTGCCAGCAGTTTGGCATACAGTGCCGAAGCTTTCTTT

v_gene: TRBV2
abundance: few
j_gene: TRBJ2-1
d_gene: TRBD1
CDR3aa: CASRDRGLDSYNEQFF
CDR3nt: TGTGCCAGCAGGGACAGGGGTCTTGACTCCTACAATGAGCAGTTCTTC

v_gene: TRBV4-1
abundance: few
j_gene: TRBJ2-1
d_gene: TRBD2
CDR3aa: CATKGPLARNEQFF
CDR3nt: TGCGCTACCAAGGGCCCACTAGCGAGGAATGAGCAGTTCTTC

v_gene: TRBV5-6
abundance: many
j_gene: TRBJ1-6
d_gene: .
CDR3aa: CASSFPNSPLHF
CDR3nt: TGTGCCAGCAGCTTCCCAAATTCACCCCTCCACTTT

v_gene: TRBV13
abundance: .
j_gene: TRBJ1-6
d_gene: TRBD1
CDR3aa: CASSLRQGAIYSPLHF
CDR3nt: TGTGCCAGCAGCTTACGGCAGGGGGCGATTTATTCACCCCTCCACTTT

v_gene: TRBV12-3/TRBV12-4
abundance: .
j_gene: TRBJ2-7
d_gene: TRBD2
CDR3aa: CASSTGLAGGTKGEQYF
CDR3nt: TGTGCCAGCAGTACGGGACTAGCGGGGGGAACGAAGGGCGAGCAGTACTTC

v_gene: TRBV7-2
abundance: few
j_gene: TRBJ1-6
d_gene: .
CDR3aa: CASSFQSSYNSPLHF
CDR3nt: TGTGCCAGCAGCTTCCAGAGCTCCTATAATTCACCCCTCCACTTT

v_gene: TRBV5-1
abundance: few
j_gene: TRBJ1-5
d_gene: .
CDR3aa: CASSLGHGNQPQHF
CDR3nt: TGCGCCAGCAGCTTGGGCCACGGAAATCAGCCCCAGCATTTT

v_gene: TRBV7-6
abundance: .
j_gene: TRBJ1-2
d_gene: .
CDR3aa: CASTMGRDYTF
CDR3nt: TGTGCCAGCACCATGGGACGTGACTACACCTTC

v_gene: TRBV10-3
abundance: .
j_gene: TRBJ2-3
d_gene: .
CDR3aa: CAITPAGGTSTDTQYF
CDR3nt: TGTGCCATCACCCCTGCTGGGGGAACTAGCACAGATACGCAGTATTTT

v_gene: TRBV27
abundance: .
j_gene: TRBJ2-1
d_gene: .
CDR3aa: CASSERAFNEQFF
CDR3nt: TGTGCCAGCAGTGAGCGGGCGTTCAATGAGCAGTTCTTC

v_gene: TRBV30
abundance: .
j_gene: TRBJ2-1
d_gene: .
CDR3aa: CAWSPDERSYEQFF
CDR3nt: TGTGCCTGGAGCCCAGATGAGCGCTCCTATGAGCAGTTCTTC

v_gene: TRBV12-3/TRBV12-4
abundance: few
j_gene: TRBJ1-6
d_gene: TRBD1
CDR3aa: CASSSTGGSSPLHF
CDR3nt: TGTGCCAGCAGTTCCACAGGGGGTAGCTCACCCCTCCACTTT

v_gene: TRBV10-3
abundance: .
j_gene: TRBJ1-5
d_gene: TRBD1
CDR3aa: CAISDRDSSNQPQHF
CDR3nt: TGTGCCATCAGTGACCGGGACAGTAGCAATCAGCCCCAGCATTTT

v_gene: TRBV20-1
abundance: .
j_gene: TRBJ2-5
d_gene: TRBD2
CDR3aa: CSALPPSGGAQETQYF
CDR3nt: TGCAGTGCTCTCCCCCCTAGCGGGGGGGCACAAGAGACCCAGTACTTC

v_gene: TRBV29-1
abundance: few
j_gene: TRBJ2-3
d_gene: .
CDR3aa: CSVGSGPLSTDTQYF
CDR3nt: TGCAGCGTTGGAAGTGGGCCCCTTTCCACAGATACGCAGTATTTT